This T cell receptor (beta chain) was captured in a study of blood T cell repertoires in COVID-19. The study recruited people aged about 18 to 95 years across under 25 US areas. Clinical history reported by participants formed the basis on which cohorts were assigned. Original processing notes: Estimates of nucleated cell counts were drawn from the amplification of reference gene primers. Assay used: immunoSEQ multiplex PCR; TCRdb lists only in-frame clones, some missing. Clone size and the V and J calls come from that table; the DNA yielded D and trimming. The sample includes about 180,000 clones, about 88% of them seen just once. Germline assignment: CDR1 SNHLY and CDR2 FYNNEI. CDR3 length: 12 residues. V was cut by 6 bases and J by 6 bases, with 10 bases left in between.

The chain links TRBV2 to TRBJ2-3, with no clear D. The sequencing sample was made of PBMCs or T cells enriched from blood (not recorded which). The clonotype was recovered from a human donor with acute COVID-19. The donor label of this sample is uncertain. The CDR3 loop reads CASSLEVDTQYF. The CDR3 bases are TGTGCCAGCAGCCTAGAAGTGGATACGCAGTATTTT.